These 20 T cell receptor beta chains share one sample of origin, sequenced in a study of OX40 agonist ivuxolimab in advanced cancers. The table came from immunoSEQ multiplex PCR; TCRdb's copy has only in-frame clones and leaves some out. The profile shows over 85,000 clones, roughly nine tenths of them singletons. The material was CD4+ or CD8+ T cells sorted from blood, obtained in a trial of the OX40 agonist ivuxolimab. The receptors stem from an adult with an advanced solid tumor such as melanoma, head and neck, liver or kidney cancer.

This chain joins TRBV7-3 and TRBJ2-3, with 9 bases that match TRBD2. V gave up 2 bases and J gave up 3 bases; unmatched junction bases: 6. Germline CDR1 reads SGHTA; CDR2 reads FQGTGA. This CDR3 has 16 residues. CDR3 protein: CASSLGLAGETDTQYF. Here the CDR3 DNA reads TGTGCCAGCAGCTTAGGGTTAGCGGGAGAGACAGATACGCAGTATTTT. Full variable domain (missing parts from reference TRBV7-3 and TRBJ2-3): GAGVSQTPSNKVTEKGKYVELRCDPISGHTALYWYRQSLGQGPEFLIYFQGTGAADDSGLPNDRFFAVRPEGSVSTLKIQRTERGDSAVYLCASSLGLAGETDTQYFGPGTRLTVL.

The rearrangement uses TRBV5-1 and TRBJ2-1; the match to TRBD2 covers 12 bases. Germline trimming cut 4 bases from V and 4 bases from J; bases unmatched to any gene: 0. The CDR3 covers 14 residues. CDR1 is SGHRS and CDR2 is YFSETQ in the germline V gene. As DNA, the CDR3 is TGCGCCAGCAGCGGACTAGCGGGGTACAATGAGCAGTTCTTC. It codes for CASSGLAGYNEQFF. The entire variable domain, with the rest obtained from reference TRBV5-1 and TRBJ2-1, is as follows: KAGVTQTPRYLIKTRGQQVTLSCSPISGHRSVSWYQQTPGQGLQFLFEYFSETQRNKGNFPGRFSGRQFSNSRSEMNVSTLELGDSALYLCASSGLAGYNEQFFGPGTRLTVL.

The gene calls are TRBV19 and TRBJ1-2; 7 positions match TRBD1. The CDR3 has 15 residues. The junction had 9 bases not matched to a gene; V was cut back by 4 bases and J by 4 bases. The germline V gene has CDR1 LNHDA and CDR2 SQIVND (reference sequence). Here the CDR3 DNA reads TGTGCCAGTAGTACCAAATCCGGGACAGTCTATGGCTACACCTTC. It encodes CASSTKSGTVYGYTF.

The chain employs TRBV5-1 and TRBJ1-1; the match to TRBD1 covers 8 bases. CDR1 is SGHRS, CDR2 YFSETQ, per germline. This CDR3 is built from 13 residues. Losses at the gene ends were 3 bases for V and 4 bases for J; bases not matched to a gene: 2. The CDR3 loop reads CASSSRGLTEAFF. The CDR3 bases are TGCGCCAGCAGCTCCAGGGGGCTCACTGAAGCTTTCTTT.

The gene calls are TRBV29-1 and TRBJ1-2; D not certain. CDR3 length: 11 amino acids. The germline gives CDR1 SQVTM, CDR2 ANQGSEA. The V end lost 4 bases, the J end lost 4 bases, and 7 bases lay between the germline ends. CDR3 nucleotide sequence: TGCAGCGTTGGGAATACCTATGGCTACACCTTC. Its protein is CSVGNTYGYTF. The entire variable domain, with the rest obtained from reference TRBV29-1 and TRBJ1-2, is as follows: SAVISQKPSRDICQRGTSLTIQCQVDSQVTMMFWYRQQPGQSLTLIATANQGSEATYESGFVIDKFPISRPNLTFSTLTVSNMSPEDSSIYLCSVGNTYGYTFGSGTRLTVV.

The J gene is TRBJ1-6, the V gene TRBV30; tentatively, D is TRBD1 (6 bases). The CDR3 contains 16 residues. Germline CDR1 GTSNPN, CDR2 SVGIG (reference sequence). V was shortened by 0 bases and J by 0 bases, with 9 bases between the two germline ends. In DNA form, the CDR3 reads TGTGCCTGGAGTGTAGGGGGTCTCTCCTATAATTCACCCCTCCACTTT. Translating it yields CAWSVGGLSYNSPLHF.

In this sample, this clone turned up once. The chain couples TRBV30 to TRBJ1-6; a possible D gene is TRBD1 (5 bases). In germline, CDR1 is GTSNPN, CDR2 SVGIG (reference sequence). Trimming took 3 bases from V and 8 from J, leaving 11 bases between them. The CDR3 sequence is 13 residues long. The CDR3 reads CAWRGQGYSPLHF. Written as DNA, the CDR3 is TGTGCCTGGAGGGGCCAGGGATATTCACCCCTCCACTTT.

V usage is TRBV6-5 and J usage is TRBJ2-5; the D gene could be TRBD1 or TRBD2 (5 bases each). The tail of the sequence fits TRBJ2-7 better, so the J call may be wrong. Germline loops: CDR1 MNHEY, CDR2 SVGAGI. The CDR3 has 15 residues. CDR3 residues: CASSYSEGSRDEQYF. The CDR3 DNA is TGTGCCAGCAGTTACTCCGAGGGGTCTCGGGACGAGCAGTACTTC.

This clone was detected only a few times. V usage is TRBV5-1 and J usage is TRBJ2-7; 9 nucleotides line up with TRBD2. This CDR3 contains 15 residues. J was trimmed by 3 bases and V by 1 base; bases with no gene match: 5. Germline assignment: CDR1 SGHRS and CDR2 YFSETQ. The CDR3 region has the DNA TGCGCCAGCAGCTTGAATAGCGGGAGATTCTACGAGCAGTACTTC. It translates to CASSLNSGRFYEQYF.

This chain links TRBV30 with TRBJ1-6; D not resolved. The CDR3 extends over 16 amino acids. From germline, CDR1 is GTSNPN and CDR2 SVGIG (reference sequence). The germline V and J ends were trimmed by 0 bases and 2 bases, with 11 bases remaining between them. The DNA of the CDR3 is TGTGCCTGGAGTGTTGCTTCGGTTGCCTATAATTCACCCCTCCACTTT. This sequence encodes CAWSVASVAYNSPLHF.

This clone was seen only once. The chain is built from TRBV18 and TRBJ1-4; 8 bases agree with TRBD1. V shed 5 bases, J shed 5 bases, and the junction held 4 bases outside the gene matches. CDR1 is KGHSH and CDR2 is LQKENI in the germline V gene. This CDR3 contains 14 residues. In DNA, the CDR3 is TGTGCCAGCTCATACAGGGGGATGAATGAAAAACTGTTTTTT. It encodes CASSYRGMNEKLFF.

V is TRBV7-3 and J is TRBJ2-1; 11 bases match TRBD2. The CDR3 consists of 18 residues. The trim removed 2 bases at V and 5 bases at J, leaving 11 bases unmatched. Germline values: CDR1 SGHTA, CDR2 FQGTGA. DNA of the CDR3: TGTGCCAGCAGCTTACTCACTAGCGGGGGTCGTTCCCACAATGAGCAGTTCTTC. It encodes CASSLLTSGGRSHNEQFF.

The chain carries TRBV10-1 and TRBJ2-2, with D unclear. Germline-derived CDR1 and CDR2 are WNHNN and SYGVQD (reference sequence). V was trimmed by 4 bases and J by 3 bases, leaving 6 bases between them. This CDR3 is built from 13 residues. The CDR3 DNA follows: TGCGCCAGCAGTGTTAGCTACACCGGGGAGCTGTTTTTT. Its translation: CASSVSYTGELFF.

The chain combines TRBV5-1 with TRBJ2-1; 9 bases map to TRBD2. Germline V lookup: CDR1 SGHRS, CDR2 YFSETQ. This CDR3 has 16 amino acids. The junction had 5 bases not matched to a gene; V was cut back by 0 bases and J by 4 bases. This chain's CDR3 is CASSLGLAGAYNEQFF. In DNA form, the CDR3 reads TGCGCCAGCAGCTTGGGGTTAGCGGGGGCGTACAATGAGCAGTTCTTC.

This rearrangement joins TRBV6-5 to TRBJ1-6; TRBD1 agrees at 7 bases. The CDR3 spans 13 residues. Per germline, CDR1 MNHEY and CDR2 SVGAGI. J gave up 10 bases and V 8 bases, and 8 bases lay outside the gene matches. CDR3 in DNA: TGTGCCAGCGGGACAGAAAAAGGGTCACCCCTCCACTTT. Protein product: CASGTEKGSPLHF.

The V gene is TRBV27, the J gene TRBJ2-3, with D unclear. Trimming pared 7 bases from V and 5 bases from J, leaving 19 bases between. Germline CDR1 reads MNHEY; CDR2 reads SMNVEV (reference sequence). This CDR3 region has 15 residues. The CDR3 sequence is CASTFKWPGRDTQYF. CDR3 bases: TGTGCCAGCACCTTTAAGTGGCCGGGCAGAGATACGCAGTATTTT.

The gene calls are TRBV7-2 and TRBJ1-2; D unclear. V gave up 1 base and J gave up 1 base, with 7 bases separating them. The germline V gene encodes CDR1 SGHTA and CDR2 FQGNSA. This CDR3 region has 14 residues. This CDR3 is CASSLGADNYGYTF. The CDR3 DNA sequence: TGTGCCAGCAGCTTAGGGGCAGATAACTATGGCTACACCTTC.

This clone turned up a few times. The chain employs TRBV6-5 and TRBJ2-1, with no clear D. The V end was cut by 0 bases, the J end by 6 bases, with 9 bases between. The germline gives CDR1 MNHEY, CDR2 SVGAGI. The CDR3 runs 14 residues. CDR3: CASSYSLSINEQFF. DNA for the CDR3: TGTGCCAGCAGTTACTCTTTAAGCATCAATGAGCAGTTCTTC.

The chain has TRBV10-3 and TRBJ1-5; D is undetermined. The CDR3 has 15 residues. Germline V gene sequence: CDR1 ENHRY, CDR2 SYGVKD. Trimming pared 7 bases from V and 2 bases from J, leaving 15 bases between. Written as DNA, the CDR3 is TGTGCCATCAACGCCGACCCGGATGGCAATCAGCCCCAGCATTTT. Its protein is CAINADPDGNQPQHF.

This clone was counted a few times. CDR3 region: CASSLTPSMNTEAFF. The CDR3 bases are TGCGCCAGCAGCTTAACCCCTAGTATGAACACTGAAGCTTTCTTT. The chain recombines TRBV5-1 with TRBJ1-1; D not resolved. Trimming pared 2 bases from V and 0 bases from J, leaving 11 bases between. This CDR3 spans 15 amino acids. Looked up from germline, CDR1 is SGHRS and CDR2 is YFSETQ.